Listed below are T cell receptor beta chains from one sample, sequenced in a study of graft-versus-host responses after intestinal transplantation. No antigen has been identified for these receptors. Assay: immunoSEQ multiplex PCR; the TCRdb copy retains only in-frame clones and omits some. The repertoire holds about 130,000 clones, with around 94% as singletons. The material was unstimulated CD4+ T cells sorted from spleen or lymph node cells, obtained before intestinal transplant. The receptors shown here come from a human donor who received an intestinal transplant. Both conserved end residues are part of each CDR3. D genes are given only for firm matches.

>TRBV10-1|TRBJ2-4|TRBD2
TGCGCCAGCAGCGGGGGGTCGGGAAACATTCAGTACTTC
CASSGGSGNIQYF
>TRBV6-1|TRBJ2-3|.
TGTGCCAGCAGTGAAGCGCTTCGGGGTGGGGGAGATACGCAGTATTTT
CASSEALRGGGDTQYF
>TRBV12-5|TRBJ2-1|.
TGTGCTAGTGGTTTGGGAACGGAGGTAGGGGCCGAGCAGTTCTTC
CASGLGTEVGAEQFF
>TRBV15|TRBJ2-1|TRBD2
TGTGCCACCAGCCCCGGGGGGGCGGAGAATGAGCAGTTCTTC
CATSPGGAENEQFF
>TRBV19|TRBJ2-7|TRBD1
TGTGCCAGTCGACAGGGGGTAACTACGAGGCAGTACTTC
CASRQGVTTRQYF
>TRBV16|TRBJ1-1|.
TGTGCCAGCAGCCCCCAGGGGACACTAAAGAACACTGAAGCTTTCTTT
CASSPQGTLKNTEAFF
>TRBV11-2|TRBJ1-4|TRBD1
TGTGCCAGCAGCCCACCCAGGGGGAGGGTGTTTTTT
CASSPPRGRVFF
>TRBV19|TRBJ1-1|.
TGTGCCAGTAGCCCCGACAGAACCGACACTGAAGCTTTCTTT
CASSPDRTDTEAFF
>TRBV5-1|TRBJ2-2|.
TGCGCCAGCAGCTTGCGAGGGCTCGGGGAGCTGTTTTTT
CASSLRGLGELFF
>TRBV9|TRBJ2-3|.
TGTGCCAGCAGCCTCGGAGGGGCTGCTGGGAATACGCAGTATTTT
CASSLGGAAGNTQYF
>TRBV5-1|TRBJ2-5|TRBD2
TGCGCCAGCAGCATAAGTAGCGGGGTTCAAGAGACCCAGTACTTC
CASSISSGVQETQYF
>TRBV11-3|TRBJ1-3|.
TGTGCCAGCAGCCTAGGGTCTGGAAACACCATATATTTT
CASSLGSGNTIYF
>TRBV2|TRBJ1-1|.
TGTGCCAGCAGTGGGGAGGGGCTGGGGACTGAAGCTTTCTTT
CASSGEGLGTEAFF
>TRBV5-6|TRBJ2-7|TRBD1
TGTGCCAGCAGCTCCCGGGACAGGGAAGGCGAGCAGTACTTC
CASSSRDREGEQYF
>TRBV9|TRBJ2-1|TRBD1
TGTGCCAGCAGCGTACGTGGGACAGGGGGTTTCAATGAGCAGTTCTTC
CASSVRGTGGFNEQFF
>TRBV6-1|TRBJ1-2|.
TGTGCCACCAGGGTGGCTAACTATGGCTACACCTTC
CATRVANYGYTF
>TRBV5-1|TRBJ2-2|TRBD1
TGCGCCAGCAGCCCGACAGGGGGCGACACCGGGGAGCTGTTTTTT
CASSPTGGDTGELFF
>TRBV11-2|TRBJ2-5|TRBD2
TGTGCCAGCAGCGCTACTAGCGGGAAAGAGACCCAGTACTTC
CASSATSGKETQYF
>TRBV2|TRBJ1-3|.
TGTGCCAGCAGTGATCGTACAGGGAGCTCTGGAAACACCATATATTTT
CASSDRTGSSGNTIYF
>TRBV9|TRBJ1-1|TRBD1
TGTGCCAGCAGCGAGACCGGGACAGGGGGCACTGAAGCTTTCTTT
CASSETGTGGTEAFF
>TRBV4-1|TRBJ2-7|.
TGCGCCAGCAGCCGGAGAGCTGTGGCAATAGAAGGCCTGCTCGAGCAGTACTTC
CASSRRAVAIEGLLEQYF
>TRBV15|TRBJ1-5|.
TGTGCCACCAGCAGAGATGGGGGGCTGGGGAGATTAGAGCCCCAGCATTTT
CATSRDGGLGRLEPQHF
>TRBV18|TRBJ1-2|.
TGTGCCAGCTCATTCGACCGATATGGCTACACCTTC
CASSFDRYGYTF
>TRBV11-2|TRBJ2-7|TRBD2
TGTGCCAGCAGCCCCGGACTAGGGAGGTACGAGCAGTACTTC
CASSPGLGRYEQYF
>TRBV15|TRBJ2-5|.
TGTGCCACCAGCAGAGGAGGGGAGGAGACCCAGTACTTC
CATSRGGEETQYF
>TRBV6-1|TRBJ1-6|.
TGTGCCAGCAGTGAAGGAGGGCAGAATTCACCCCTCCACTTT
CASSEGGQNSPLHF
>TRBV6-6|TRBJ2-7|.
TGTGCCAGCAGTTATAGAGTGTCGGGGGCTGGCGAGCAGTACTTC
CASSYRVSGAGEQYF
>TRBV9|TRBJ2-5|.
TGTGCCAGCAGCATCGATAGGGGGGCCGGGGAGACCCAGTACTTC
CASSIDRGAGETQYF